This T cell receptor (beta chain) came from a study of a mutant IDH1 vaccine in newly diagnosed glioma. The ends were cut back, 5 bases at V and 2 bases at J, with 16 bases in the middle. Germline assignment: CDR1 GTSNPN and CDR2 SVGIG (reference sequence). This CDR3 has 14 amino acids. Details on this clone: Antigen: not known.

This sample's time point: week 47, end of study. Vaccination comprised doses that each held 300 ug of mutant IDH1 20-mer peptide, plus topical imiquimod. Libraries were prepared by immunoSEQ multiplex PCR; TCRdb keeps only in-frame clonotypes and omits some of them. The data contain tens of thousands of clones, roughly 80% of them singletons. This clonotype was obtained from a young woman with glioma. Some clones in this sample may be carry-over from other donors' samples. The sequences come from PBMCs, collected from a glioma patient whose treatment included an IDH1 peptide vaccine. The V call is TRBV30, the J call TRBJ2-7; possibly TRBD2 for D (6 bases). CDR3 region: CAWGSASDTYEQYF. For the CDR3, the DNA is TGTGCCTGGGGTTCGGCTAGCGATACCTACGAGCAGTACTTC.